This T cell receptor beta chain originates from a study of blood T cell repertoires in COVID-19 (dated by TCRdb to 2018 to 2021). Turning to the overall study: The collaborator samples originated in the United States, Italy and Spain and spanned the acute and convalescent phases of COVID-19. The prospective study material was composed of cDNA or gDNA derived from T cells, B-cell-depleted T cells, or PBMCs. The dataset comprised deeply sampled blood TCRbeta repertoires from subjects exposed to, actively infected with, or recovered from COVID-19. The repertoires were released in a freely available public database intended as a resource for research on the immune response to SARS-CoV-2. The samples were drawn from two sources: the first 160 participants of the ongoing ImmuneRACE study, and 1,000 to 1,500 subjects contributed by 6 global collaborators. Nearly every sample came with metadata listing a de-identified subject ID, COVID-19 status, age in years and sex. Where available, HLA class I and class II types were taken from metadata supplied by the sample provider and were not determined by assay-based typing.

Trimming costs V 0 bases and J 4 bases, and their ends lie 13 bases apart. From the germline V gene, CDR1 is SGHTA and CDR2 is FQGNSA. The CDR3 numbers 16 residues from cysteine through phenylalanine. The only DNA kept is the CDR3, 48 bases in frame from the first base. Overall results and qualifications from the work: The amount of clinical and demographic metadata varied by source and participant and was provided uncurated.

Points on this clone: Its recognized antigen is unknown. No per-base quality is available; no much larger clone lies one base away.

TCRbeta CDR3 regions were amplified from genomic DNA using the immunoSEQ Assay, a bias-controlled multiplex PCR. In the source study's methods: Within the assay, amplification of reference gene primers was used to estimate how many nucleated cells each sample contained. To quantify the absolute abundance of each unique TCRbeta CDR3 rearrangement, sequence reads were collapsed and filtered. For each sample, productive Simpson clonality was calculated as the square root of Simpson's diversity index over productive rearrangements. TCRdb stores this immuneACCESS table with in-frame sequences only. Part of the clones is absent; in the studies checked, under half of the shortfall reflects unresolved V genes, and no reason is known for the rest. From that table come the V and J calls and clone size; the DNA was used to work out D and trimming. The sample contains 75,000 to 80,000 clones, around nine tenths of them found a single time. The top ten clones comprise roughly 6% of the sample.

Collaborating institutions collected whole blood in K2EDTA tubes following their own protocols. Collaborator samples were shipped for TCRbeta analysis as frozen whole blood, isolated PBMCs, or DNA extracted from either sample type. Sequenced: peripheral blood. This chain is built from TRBV7-2 and TRBJ2-1; the D gene assignment is ambiguous. The receptor was isolated from a human donor in a cohort sampled during active COVID-19. Read as DNA, the sequence is TGTGCCAGCAGCTTAGCCCACATGACACCTTACAATGAGCAGTTCTTC. This codes for CASSLAHMTPYNEQFF.